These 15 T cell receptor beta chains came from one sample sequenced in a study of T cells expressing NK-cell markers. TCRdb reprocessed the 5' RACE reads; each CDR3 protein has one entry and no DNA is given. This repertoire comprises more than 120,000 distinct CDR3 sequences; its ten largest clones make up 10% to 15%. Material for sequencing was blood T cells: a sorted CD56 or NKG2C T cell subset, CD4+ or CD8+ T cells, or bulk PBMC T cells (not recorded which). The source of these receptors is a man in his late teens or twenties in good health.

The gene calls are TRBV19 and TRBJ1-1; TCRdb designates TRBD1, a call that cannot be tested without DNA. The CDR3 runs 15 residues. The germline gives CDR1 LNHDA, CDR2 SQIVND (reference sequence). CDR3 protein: CASSGQGAGNTEAFF.

The CDR3 spells CASSTRQGRINEQFF. The V gene is TRBV11-2, the J gene TRBJ2-1; without DNA, the TCRdb call of TRBD1 cannot be checked. Germline values: CDR1 SGHAT, CDR2 FQNNGV. The CDR3 is 15 amino acids.

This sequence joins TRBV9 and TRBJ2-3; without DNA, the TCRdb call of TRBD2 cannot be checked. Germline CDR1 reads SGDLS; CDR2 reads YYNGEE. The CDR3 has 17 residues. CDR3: CASSAQPIAGSTDTQYF.

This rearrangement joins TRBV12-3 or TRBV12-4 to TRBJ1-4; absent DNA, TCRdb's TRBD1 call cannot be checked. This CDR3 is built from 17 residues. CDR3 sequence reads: CASSPSLTGATNEKLFF.

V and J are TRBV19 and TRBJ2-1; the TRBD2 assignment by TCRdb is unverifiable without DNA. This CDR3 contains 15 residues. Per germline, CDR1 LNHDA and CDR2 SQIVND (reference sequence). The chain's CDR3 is CASSVGLAENNEQFF. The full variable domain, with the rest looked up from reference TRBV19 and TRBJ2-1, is DGGITQSPKYLFRKEGQNVTLSCEQNLNHDAMYWYRQDPGQGLRLIYYSQIVNDFQKGDIAEGYSVSREKKESFPLTVTSAQKNPTAFYLCASSVGLAENNEQFFGPGTRLTVL.

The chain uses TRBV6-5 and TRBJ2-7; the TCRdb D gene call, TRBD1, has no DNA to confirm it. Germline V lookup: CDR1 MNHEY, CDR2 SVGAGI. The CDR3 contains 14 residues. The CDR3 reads CASSYSGGQGEQYF.

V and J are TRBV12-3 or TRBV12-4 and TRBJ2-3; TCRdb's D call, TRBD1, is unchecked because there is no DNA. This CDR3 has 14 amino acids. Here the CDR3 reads CASSFPGDPDTQYF.

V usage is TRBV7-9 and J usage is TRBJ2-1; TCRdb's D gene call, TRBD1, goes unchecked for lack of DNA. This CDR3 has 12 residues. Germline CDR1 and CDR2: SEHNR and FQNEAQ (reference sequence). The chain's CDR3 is CASRKGGNEQFF. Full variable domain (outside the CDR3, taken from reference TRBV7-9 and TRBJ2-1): DTGVSQNPRHKITKRGQNVTFRCDPISEHNRLYWYRQTLGQGPEFLTYFQNEAQLEKSRLLSDRFSAERPKGSFSTLEIQRTEQGDSAMYLCASRKGGNEQFFGPGTRLTVL.

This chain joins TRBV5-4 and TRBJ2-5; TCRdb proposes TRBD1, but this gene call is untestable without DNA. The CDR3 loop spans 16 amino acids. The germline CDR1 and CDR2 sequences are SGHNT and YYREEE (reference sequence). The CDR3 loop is CASSPLISVKGETQYF.

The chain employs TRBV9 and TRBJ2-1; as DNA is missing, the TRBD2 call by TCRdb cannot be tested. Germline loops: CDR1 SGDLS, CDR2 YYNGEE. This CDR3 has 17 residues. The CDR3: CASSVAAQTLLYNEQFF.

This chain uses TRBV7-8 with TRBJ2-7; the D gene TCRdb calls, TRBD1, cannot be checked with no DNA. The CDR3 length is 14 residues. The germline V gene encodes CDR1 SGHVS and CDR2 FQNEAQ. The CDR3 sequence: CASSLAARADEQYF.

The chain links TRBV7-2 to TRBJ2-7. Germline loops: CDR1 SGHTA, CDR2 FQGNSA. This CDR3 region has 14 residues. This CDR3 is CASSSGYGLDEQYF.

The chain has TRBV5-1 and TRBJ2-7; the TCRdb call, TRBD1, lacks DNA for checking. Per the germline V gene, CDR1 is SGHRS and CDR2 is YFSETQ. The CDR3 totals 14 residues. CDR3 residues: CASSSTQGDHEQYF.

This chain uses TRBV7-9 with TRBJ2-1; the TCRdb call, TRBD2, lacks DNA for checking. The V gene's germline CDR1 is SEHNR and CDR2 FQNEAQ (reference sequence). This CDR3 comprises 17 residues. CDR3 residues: CASSSRLAGGLYNEQFF.

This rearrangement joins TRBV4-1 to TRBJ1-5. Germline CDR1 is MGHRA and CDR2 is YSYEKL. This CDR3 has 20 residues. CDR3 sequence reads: CASSHIGAQSGLGINQPQHF.